This TCR beta chain originates from a study of blood T cell repertoires in COVID-19 (dated by TCRdb to 2020 to 2022). Notes on the research overall: The collaborator samples originated in the United States, Italy and Spain and spanned the acute and convalescent phases of COVID-19. The prospective study material was composed of cDNA or gDNA derived from T cells, B-cell-depleted T cells, or PBMCs. The dataset comprised deeply sampled blood TCRbeta repertoires from subjects exposed to, actively infected with, or recovered from COVID-19. The repertoires were released in a freely available public database meant as a resource for research on the immune response to SARS-CoV-2. The samples were drawn from two sources: the first 160 participants of the ongoing ImmuneRACE study, and 1,254 subjects contributed by 6 global collaborators. A de-identified subject ID, COVID-19 status, age in years and sex were almost always included in the sample metadata. Where HLA class I and class II types were available, the types were taken from metadata supplied by the sample provider, not from assay-based typing. Broad study findings and their caveats: The amount of clinical and demographic metadata varied by source and participant and was provided uncurated.

Trimming at the junction amounts to 1 base on V and 11 bases on J, and the germline ends lie 11 bases apart. The CDR3 measures 12 amino acids from cysteine to phenylalanine. CDR3 DNA is the only sequence kept; it has 36 bases, read in frame from the first base. The germline V gene (reference sequence) supplies CDR1 LNHNV and CDR2 YYDKDF. Turning to this clone: There is no known antigen for this receptor. One base away there is no much larger clone; base qualities are not given.

The immunoSEQ Assay, a bias-controlled multiplex PCR, was used to amplify TCRbeta CDR3 regions from genomic DNA. In the original analysis: The number of nucleated cells in each sample was estimated from the amplification of reference gene primers within the assay. To quantify the absolute abundance of each unique TCRbeta CDR3 rearrangement, sequence reads were collapsed and filtered. For each sample, productive Simpson clonality was calculated as the square root of Simpson's diversity index over productive rearrangements. TCRdb retrieved this table from immuneACCESS and kept in-frame rearrangements only. Not all clones are present; in checked studies, unresolved V genes account for under half, and no reason is known for the remainder. V and J calls and clone size are given by that table; D and trimming were obtained from the DNA. This sample lists roughly 40,000 clones; roughly three quarters were detected once. Roughly a quarter of the sample rests with the top ten.

Collaborating institutions collected whole blood in K2EDTA tubes following their own protocols. For TCRbeta analysis, collaborators shipped samples in one of three forms: frozen whole blood, isolated PBMCs, or DNA extracted from either of those sample types. The sample taken for sequencing was peripheral blood. Recombination linked TRBV15 to TRBJ1-1, and TRBD1 may be the D gene, going by 5 matching bases. The receptor was isolated from a man at least 80 years old with acute or convalescent COVID-19. The CDR3 reads as follows: CATSRVQGSAFF. The nucleotides read TGTGCCACCAGCAGAGTTCAGGGCTCGGCTTTCTTT.